This T cell receptor (beta chain) was captured in a study of cytomegalovirus exposure and HLA in healthy donors. As regards this clone: Its matching antigen is unknown.

The PCR had 60 Vbeta and 13 Jbeta primers. The data were produced by immunoSEQ multiplex PCR, yet TCRdb's version contains in-frame clones alone and is incomplete. Of about 190,000 clones in the sample, 75% to 90% were seen once. Study findings and constraints: In an earlier analysis, in roughly 580 donors, most V segments appeared productive either ~87% or ~30% of the time. One later analysis reportedly identified an Asian-associated ancestry cluster that showed fewer N-insertions than the approximately 710-donor mean. Some highly shared sequence variants likely arose as a pipeline artifact.

Per germline, CDR1 MNHNS and CDR2 SASEGT. The CDR3 contains 14 residues. V lost 3 bases to trimming and J lost 5 bases; unmatched junction nucleotides: 5. The chain is built from TRBV6-1 and TRBJ2-7, with 9 nucleotides matching TRBD2. Sample: PBMCs. The clonotype comes from a woman aged 18-29 years in good health and CMV-seronegative. The CDR3 nucleotides are TGTGCCAGCAGTGACGAGCGGGAGGTTGACGAGCAGTACTTC. Translated: CASSDEREVDEQYF.